Sequencing of this T cell receptor beta chain was carried out in a study of post-analysis software for immune sequencing data. Background on the study: Included courses were relapsing-remitting and secondary progressive multiple sclerosis; progressive-relapsing multiple sclerosis was also included.

Unique molecular identifiers were built into the TCR beta cDNA libraries. MiXCR, applied by TCRdb to the PCR reads, yields one record per CDR3 protein. The sample contains roughly 700,000 distinct CDR3 sequences, about 27% of which appear only once. This clonotype was observed a few times. Its antigen remains unidentified. Whole-study findings and limits: By F measure, samples from a shared preparation batch strongly co-clustered. The study found significantly lower normalized Chao1 diversity in multiple sclerosis patients than in controls.

The source material was blood. The receptor was isolated from a girl aged 5 to 17 with multiple sclerosis.

This CDR3 reads CASRGLAGVLAWVTDTQYF. CDR3 DNA sequence: TGTGCCAGCAGGGGACTAGCGGGAGTCTTGGCTTGGGTCACAGATACGCAGTATTTT. This chain joins TRBV6-2 or TRBV6-3 and TRBJ2-3; TRBD2 matches 14 bases. The ends lost 6 bases at V and 2 bases at J; junction bases unmatched: 13. Germline lookup yields CDR1 MNHEY and CDR2 SVGEGT. The CDR3 is made up of 19 amino acids.